The rows below give T cell receptor beta chains drawn from one sample of a study of PD-1 blockade in classical Hodgkin lymphoma. Sequenced by immunoSEQ multiplex PCR; TCRdb stores in-frame clones only, minus some. This table holds about 26,000 clones, 67% found once. This specimen was peripheral blood mononuclear cells (PBMCs), taken before the second cycle of nivolumab. The receptors were sampled from a human donor with classical Hodgkin lymphoma. CDR3s leave out the opening cysteine and the closing phenylalanine or tryptophan.

V,J,length,CDR3
TRBV6-1,TRBJ1-1,13,AAVQGNLGNTEAF
TRBV5-6,TRBJ2-7,13,ASSSTGVLTYEQY
TRBV19,TRBJ2-7,11,ASSIGQGDGQY
TRBV25-1,TRBJ1-3,12,ASSGTGWGNTIY
TRBV6-1,TRBJ1-2,13,ASRQNWEGSYGYT
TRBV11-3,TRBJ2-5,14,ASSLGRGPGRETQY
TRBV7-9,TRBJ1-1,11,ASSLQRATEAF
TRBV19,TRBJ2-1,13,ASSIEQGAGNEQF
TRBV9,TRBJ2-3,10,ASSVEGGTQY
TRBV5-4,TRBJ1-1,15,ASSLKWGLAGNTEAF
TRBV19,TRBJ2-7,11,ATSRGDDYEQY